Below, 3 T cell receptor beta chains from the same sample are listed, as sequenced in a study of cytomegalovirus exposure and HLA in healthy donors. Profiling relied on immunoSEQ multiplex PCR, and the TCRdb table lists in-frame clones only, not all of them. The sample has about 120,000 clones; about 91% are singletons. Material for sequencing was PBMCs. The origin of the receptors is a young woman in good health and CMV-seronegative.

This clone occurred once. The chain links TRBV11-2 to TRBJ2-7; the D gene is possibly TRBD1 (5 bases). This CDR3 is built from 13 residues. Germline CDR1 is SGHAT and CDR2 is FQNNGV. The V end was cut by 6 bases, the J end by 5 bases, with 14 bases between. The CDR3, as DNA: TGTGCCAGCAGATGGGGCGTCGACCACGAGCAGTACTTC. Residues: CASRWGVDHEQYF. Based on the CDR3 plus reference TRBV11-2 and TRBJ2-7, the full variable domain is EAGVAQSPRYKIIEKRQSVAFWCNPISGHATLYWYQQILGQGPKLLIQFQNNGVVDDSQLPKDRFSAERLKGVDSTLKIQPAKLEDSAVYLCASRWGVDHEQYFGPGTRLTVT.

This clone was seen once. V usage is TRBV15 and J usage is TRBJ1-5; TRBD1 matches 7 bases. CDR1 and CDR2 from the germline V gene are LNHNV and YYDKDF (reference sequence). The CDR3 sequence is 18 residues long. Trimming at V came to 0 bases and at J to 11 bases, leaving 19 bases not matched to a gene. CDR3 DNA sequence: TGTGCCACCAGCAGAGATGTCGACCCAAAGGGGGCGGTAGGAACCCAGCATTTT. The encoded protein is CATSRDVDPKGAVGTQHF.

This clone was seen a handful of times. The chain joins TRBV20-1 to TRBJ1-1, with 8 nucleotides matching TRBD1. The CDR3 is 10 amino acids. With V trimmed by 5 bases and J by 10 bases, 3 bases remained unmatched. Germline CDR1 is DFQATT and CDR2 is SNEGSKA (reference sequence). CDR3 loop: CSAEDRAAFF. DNA for the CDR3: TGCAGTGCTGAGGACAGGGCAGCTTTCTTT.